Listed below are T cell receptor beta chains from one sample, sequenced in a study of control samples from healthy donors and cancer patients. Sequenced by immunoSEQ multiplex PCR; TCRdb stores in-frame clones only, minus some. This sample has fewer than 30,000 clones, with approximately 87% found just once. The specimen sequenced was PBMCs. All receptors derive from a middle-aged woman with lung cancer. Each CDR3 is given with its conserved first and last residue. The order of the fields is J gene, V gene, clone size, D gene, CDR3 DNA, CDR3 protein. The D gene is left open where the match is weak. Expanded clones get a size class; other rows say once, few or many, or leave the size out.

j_gene: TRBJ1-1
v_gene: TRBV9
abundance: once
d_gene: .
CDR3nt: TGTGCCAGCAGCTCGGGGGTTGCGACTGAAGCTTTCTTT
CDR3aa: CASSSGVATEAFF

j_gene: TRBJ1-1
v_gene: TRBV6-5
abundance: .
d_gene: .
CDR3nt: TGTGCCACCCGACAGAACACTGAAGCTTTCTTT
CDR3aa: CATRQNTEAFF

j_gene: TRBJ1-2
v_gene: TRBV30
abundance: .
d_gene: .
CDR3nt: TGTGCCTGGAGGACGGAAAACTATGGCTACACCTTC
CDR3aa: CAWRTENYGYTF

j_gene: TRBJ2-7
v_gene: TRBV7-6
abundance: .
d_gene: .
CDR3nt: TGTGCCAGCAGCCCAAAACAGGGAGGGGGCTACGAGCAGTACTTC
CDR3aa: CASSPKQGGGYEQYF

j_gene: TRBJ2-3
v_gene: TRBV6-5
abundance: few
d_gene: .
CDR3nt: TGTGCCAGCAGCCGGACACTAAGCACAGATACGCAGTATTTT
CDR3aa: CASSRTLSTDTQYF

j_gene: TRBJ2-4
v_gene: TRBV11-3
abundance: .
d_gene: .
CDR3nt: TGTGCCAGCAGCCTTGAGGGGGGGAGGAACATTCAGTACTTC
CDR3aa: CASSLEGGRNIQYF

j_gene: TRBJ1-2
v_gene: TRBV4-3
abundance: .
d_gene: .
CDR3nt: TGCGCCAGCAGCCAAGAGAGGAACAGTTTCTATGGCTACACCTTC
CDR3aa: CASSQERNSFYGYTF

j_gene: TRBJ2-7
v_gene: TRBV19
abundance: few
d_gene: TRBD2
CDR3nt: TGTGCCAGTAGTATCTCTAGCGGAGGCATCGAGCAGTACTTC
CDR3aa: CASSISSGGIEQYF

j_gene: TRBJ2-3
v_gene: TRBV6-1
abundance: .
d_gene: TRBD1
CDR3nt: TGTGCCAGCAGTGAACAGACAGGGTCCACAGATACGCAGTATTTT
CDR3aa: CASSEQTGSTDTQYF

j_gene: TRBJ1-6
v_gene: TRBV4-1
abundance: .
d_gene: .
CDR3nt: TGCGCCAGCAGCCAACCCTCTTTTAATTCACCCCTCCACTTT
CDR3aa: CASSQPSFNSPLHF

j_gene: TRBJ1-5
v_gene: TRBV5-8
abundance: .
d_gene: TRBD1
CDR3nt: TGTGCCAGCAGCCGGGACAGGGGAAACAATCAGCCCCAGCATTTT
CDR3aa: CASSRDRGNNQPQHF

j_gene: TRBJ1-3
v_gene: TRBV7-8
abundance: .
d_gene: .
CDR3nt: TGTGCCAGCAGCTTAGCCTCTGGAAACACCATATATTTT
CDR3aa: CASSLASGNTIYF

j_gene: TRBJ2-5
v_gene: TRBV5-1
abundance: .
d_gene: TRBD1
CDR3nt: TGCGCCAGCAGCTTAACCCCTCAGGGGGTAGGGGAAGAGACCCAGTACTTC
CDR3aa: CASSLTPQGVGEETQYF

j_gene: TRBJ2-7
v_gene: TRBV20-1
abundance: once
d_gene: .
CDR3nt: TGCAGTGCTAGTACAGGGAGCCACGAGCAGTACTTC
CDR3aa: CSASTGSHEQYF

j_gene: TRBJ2-7
v_gene: TRBV2
abundance: .
d_gene: TRBD1
CDR3nt: TGTGCCAGCAGAATTAATACAGGGGGCTACGAGCAGTACTTC
CDR3aa: CASRINTGGYEQYF

j_gene: TRBJ1-2
v_gene: TRBV6-5
abundance: .
d_gene: .
CDR3nt: TGTGCCAGCAGTTACGATTCGGGCCCCAGGGGCTACACCTTC
CDR3aa: CASSYDSGPRGYTF

j_gene: TRBJ2-3
v_gene: TRBV9
abundance: .
d_gene: TRBD2
CDR3nt: TGTGCCAGCAGCCCACGGACTAGCGGGGCGACAGATACGCAGTATTTT
CDR3aa: CASSPRTSGATDTQYF

j_gene: TRBJ1-1
v_gene: TRBV6-5
abundance: .
d_gene: .
CDR3nt: TGTGCCAGCAGGGGAGGCTGGAATGAAGCTTTCTTT
CDR3aa: CASRGGWNEAFF

j_gene: TRBJ1-5
v_gene: TRBV5-1
abundance: once
d_gene: .
CDR3nt: TGCGCCAGCAGCCTGGGGGGGAGTTATCAGCCCCAGCATTTT
CDR3aa: CASSLGGSYQPQHF

j_gene: TRBJ2-1
v_gene: TRBV6-5
abundance: .
d_gene: .
CDR3nt: TGTGCCAGCAGTTACCCCGGGCTTGATGAGCAGTTCTTC
CDR3aa: CASSYPGLDEQFF

j_gene: TRBJ1-2
v_gene: TRBV7-6
abundance: .
d_gene: .
CDR3nt: TGTGCCAGCAGCTTAGGAGATCTTTGGACGTCCGCCTCAGGCTACACCTTC
CDR3aa: CASSLGDLWTSASGYTF

j_gene: TRBJ2-7
v_gene: TRBV6-1
abundance: .
d_gene: .
CDR3nt: TGTGCCAGCAGTGAAAGACACCCCTCCTACGAGCAGTACTTC
CDR3aa: CASSERHPSYEQYF

j_gene: TRBJ1-5
v_gene: TRBV24-1
abundance: once
d_gene: .
CDR3nt: TGTGCCACCAGTGGTCTCAGGGGCAATCAGCCCCAGCATTTT
CDR3aa: CATSGLRGNQPQHF

j_gene: TRBJ1-1
v_gene: TRBV5-4
abundance: .
d_gene: TRBD1
CDR3nt: TGTGCCAGCAGCCGGTACAGGGGGCAAGGTACGAACACTGAAGCTTTCTTT
CDR3aa: CASSRYRGQGTNTEAFF

j_gene: TRBJ2-3
v_gene: TRBV5-4
abundance: .
d_gene: .
CDR3nt: TGTGCCAGCAGCTCTCCAGAGTTGGGCGGGCGGGCGCAGTATTTT
CDR3aa: CASSSPELGGRAQYF

j_gene: TRBJ2-3
v_gene: TRBV7-3
abundance: .
d_gene: TRBD2
CDR3nt: TGTGCCAGCAGCTCCGGACTAGCCGCAGATACGCAGTATTTT
CDR3aa: CASSSGLAADTQYF

j_gene: TRBJ1-2
v_gene: TRBV5-6
abundance: .
d_gene: .
CDR3nt: TGTGCCAGCAGCTTGGCGCAGGGGTCCTATGGCTACACCTTC
CDR3aa: CASSLAQGSYGYTF

j_gene: TRBJ1-2
v_gene: TRBV18
abundance: .
d_gene: TRBD1
CDR3nt: TGTGCCAGCTCACCTAACCAGGGGGAGAGCTATGGCTACACCTTC
CDR3aa: CASSPNQGESYGYTF

j_gene: TRBJ1-1
v_gene: TRBV25-1
abundance: .
d_gene: .
CDR3nt: TGTGCCAGCAGTGAATACGGGAACACTGAAGCTTTCTTT
CDR3aa: CASSEYGNTEAFF

j_gene: TRBJ2-1
v_gene: TRBV11-2
abundance: .
d_gene: TRBD2
CDR3nt: TGTGCCAGCAGCCCCGTTCGGGGGGGGTACGATGAGCAGTTCTTC
CDR3aa: CASSPVRGGYDEQFF

j_gene: TRBJ1-4
v_gene: TRBV6-5
abundance: .
d_gene: TRBD1
CDR3nt: TGTGCCAGCAGGGGGACAGGGGGCAGTAATGAAAAACTGTTTTTT
CDR3aa: CASRGTGGSNEKLFF

j_gene: TRBJ1-1
v_gene: TRBV4-2
abundance: .
d_gene: .
CDR3nt: TGTGCCAGCAGCCAAGTGGCCCGCAGGAGATCGAACACTGAAGCTTTCTTT
CDR3aa: CASSQVARRRSNTEAFF

j_gene: TRBJ2-2
v_gene: TRBV11-2
abundance: once
d_gene: .
CDR3nt: TGTGCCAGCACCCCGAGCTCCTGGGGCACCGGGGAGCTGTTTTTT
CDR3aa: CASTPSSWGTGELFF

j_gene: TRBJ2-1
v_gene: TRBV19
abundance: .
d_gene: .
CDR3nt: TGTGCCAGTAGTTCTGATCCAAGCTCCTACAATGAGCAGTTCTTC
CDR3aa: CASSSDPSSYNEQFF

j_gene: TRBJ1-2
v_gene: TRBV6-1
abundance: .
d_gene: .
CDR3nt: TGTGCCAGCAGTGAATGGGGCAGCTCGAACTATGGCTACACCTTC
CDR3aa: CASSEWGSSNYGYTF

j_gene: TRBJ2-7
v_gene: TRBV30
abundance: .
d_gene: .
CDR3nt: TGTGCCTGGTCGTACGGGGGGCCGTCCTACGAGCAGTACTTC
CDR3aa: CAWSYGGPSYEQYF

j_gene: TRBJ2-7
v_gene: TRBV6-5
abundance: .
d_gene: .
CDR3nt: TGTGCCAGCACCGCAGGACGAGGAGCTCGTTACGAGCAGTACTTC
CDR3aa: CASTAGRGARYEQYF

j_gene: TRBJ1-2
v_gene: TRBV10-3
abundance: .
d_gene: .
CDR3nt: TGTGCCATCAGTGAATCAGCTAACTATGGCTACACCTTC
CDR3aa: CAISESANYGYTF

j_gene: TRBJ1-4
v_gene: TRBV6-5
abundance: .
d_gene: TRBD1
CDR3nt: TGTGCCAGCAGTATGACAGGGGCGAACGATGAAAAACTGTTTTTT
CDR3aa: CASSMTGANDEKLFF

j_gene: TRBJ1-2
v_gene: TRBV2
abundance: .
d_gene: TRBD1
CDR3nt: TGTGCCAGCAGTGCGGACAGGGGGCATGGCTACACCTTC
CDR3aa: CASSADRGHGYTF